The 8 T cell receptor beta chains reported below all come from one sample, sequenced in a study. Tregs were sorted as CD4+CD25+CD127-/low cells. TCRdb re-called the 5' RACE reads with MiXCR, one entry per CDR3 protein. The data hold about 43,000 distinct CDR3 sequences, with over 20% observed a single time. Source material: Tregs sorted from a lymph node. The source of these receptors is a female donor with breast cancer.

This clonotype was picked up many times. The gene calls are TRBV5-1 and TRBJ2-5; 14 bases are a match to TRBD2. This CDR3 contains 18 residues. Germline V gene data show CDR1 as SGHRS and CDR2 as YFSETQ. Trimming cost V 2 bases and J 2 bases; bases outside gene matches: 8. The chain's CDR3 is CASSFTGLAGVKQETQYF. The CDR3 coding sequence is TGCGCCAGCAGCTTTACGGGACTAGCGGGAGTTAAGCAAGAGACCCAGTACTTC.

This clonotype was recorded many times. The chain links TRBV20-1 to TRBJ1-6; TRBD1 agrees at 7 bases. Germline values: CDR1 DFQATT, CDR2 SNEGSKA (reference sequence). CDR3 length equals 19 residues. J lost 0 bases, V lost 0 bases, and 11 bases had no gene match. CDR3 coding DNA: TGCAGTGCTAGAGAAGTCTTAGGACAGGAAAGCTCCTATAATTCACCCCTCCACTTT. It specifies CSAREVLGQESSYNSPLHF.

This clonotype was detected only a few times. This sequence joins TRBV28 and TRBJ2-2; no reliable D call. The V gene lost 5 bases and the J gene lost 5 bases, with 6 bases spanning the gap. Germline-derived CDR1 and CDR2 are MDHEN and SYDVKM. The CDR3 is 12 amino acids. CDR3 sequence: CASSEGTGELFF. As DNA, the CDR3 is TGTGCCAGCAGTGAAGGGACCGGGGAGCTGTTTTTT.

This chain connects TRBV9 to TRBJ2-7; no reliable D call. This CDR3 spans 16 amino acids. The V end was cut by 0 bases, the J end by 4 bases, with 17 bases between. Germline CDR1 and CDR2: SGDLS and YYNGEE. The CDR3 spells CASSVGFSAPMYEQYF. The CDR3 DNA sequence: TGTGCCAGCAGCGTAGGGTTCAGTGCCCCAATGTACGAGCAGTACTTC.

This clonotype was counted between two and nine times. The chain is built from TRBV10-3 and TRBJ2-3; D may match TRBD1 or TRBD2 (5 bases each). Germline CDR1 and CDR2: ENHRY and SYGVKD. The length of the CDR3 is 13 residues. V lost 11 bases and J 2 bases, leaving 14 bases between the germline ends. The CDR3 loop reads CAVRDGDTDTQYF. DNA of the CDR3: TGTGCCGTCCGGGACGGTGACACAGATACGCAGTATTTT.

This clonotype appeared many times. CDR3 nucleotide sequence: TGCAGTGCTAGCATTGCGGGAGGATCCTACGAGCAGTACTTC. The encoded protein is CSASIAGGSYEQYF. This chain uses TRBV20-1 with TRBJ2-7; 8 nucleotides agree with TRBD2. V was clipped by 3 bases and J by 1 base; unmatched bases: 5. The CDR3 has 14 amino acids. The V gene's germline CDR1 is DFQATT and CDR2 SNEGSKA (reference sequence).

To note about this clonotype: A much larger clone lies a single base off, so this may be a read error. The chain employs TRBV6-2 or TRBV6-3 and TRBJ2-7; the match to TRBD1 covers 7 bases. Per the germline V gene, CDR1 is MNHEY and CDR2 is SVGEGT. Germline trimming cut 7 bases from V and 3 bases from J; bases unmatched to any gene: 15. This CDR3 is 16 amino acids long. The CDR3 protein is CASTTLSTGNGYEQYF. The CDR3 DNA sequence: TGTGCCAGCACTACCCTGTCGACAGGGAATGGCTACGAGCAGTACTTC.

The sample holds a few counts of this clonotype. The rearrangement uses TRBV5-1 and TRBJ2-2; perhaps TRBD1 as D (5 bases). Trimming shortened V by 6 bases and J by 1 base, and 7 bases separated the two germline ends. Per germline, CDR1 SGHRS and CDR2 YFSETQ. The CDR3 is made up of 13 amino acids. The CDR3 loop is CASTTENTGELFF. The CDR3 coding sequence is TGCGCCAGCACGACAGAGAACACCGGGGAGCTGTTTTTT.